This TCR beta chain was recorded in a study of cytomegalovirus exposure and HLA in healthy donors. In this sample, this clone turned up once. PCR primers comprised 60 Vbeta and 13 Jbeta primers. Profiling relied on immunoSEQ multiplex PCR, and the TCRdb table lists in-frame clones only, not all of them. Here the sample spans fewer than 200,000 clones, 82% being singletons. The receptor comes from a male donor in good health and CMV-seronegative. Sequences were obtained from PBMCs.

The CDR3 loop is CASSLMSGPRYTEAFF. For the CDR3, the DNA is TGTGCCAGCAGTTTAATGTCAGGGCCCCGATACACTGAAGCTTTCTTT. V gene TRBV28 combines with J gene TRBJ1-1; D is possibly TRBD1 (5 bases). CDR1 and CDR2 from the germline V gene are MDHEN and SYDVKM. V dropped 2 bases and J dropped 3 bases, with 16 bases sitting between them. The CDR3 is 16 residues long.